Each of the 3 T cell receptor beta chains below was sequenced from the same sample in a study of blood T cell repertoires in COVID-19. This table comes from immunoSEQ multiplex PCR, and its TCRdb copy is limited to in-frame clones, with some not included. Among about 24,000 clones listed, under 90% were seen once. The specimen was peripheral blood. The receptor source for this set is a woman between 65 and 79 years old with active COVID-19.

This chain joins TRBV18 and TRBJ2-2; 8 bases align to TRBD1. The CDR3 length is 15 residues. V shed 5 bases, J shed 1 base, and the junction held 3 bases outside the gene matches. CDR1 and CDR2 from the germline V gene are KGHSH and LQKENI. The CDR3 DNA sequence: TGTGCCAGCTCAAAGGGACAGGAGAACACCGGGGAGCTGTTTTTT. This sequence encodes CASSKGQENTGELFF.

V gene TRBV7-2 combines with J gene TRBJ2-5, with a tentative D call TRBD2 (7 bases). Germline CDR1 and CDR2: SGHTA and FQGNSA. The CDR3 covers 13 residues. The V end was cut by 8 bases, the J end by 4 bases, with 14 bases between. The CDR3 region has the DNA TGTGCCAGCGGGTCTAGGGGGGGAGAGACCCAGTACTTC. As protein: CASGSRGGETQYF.

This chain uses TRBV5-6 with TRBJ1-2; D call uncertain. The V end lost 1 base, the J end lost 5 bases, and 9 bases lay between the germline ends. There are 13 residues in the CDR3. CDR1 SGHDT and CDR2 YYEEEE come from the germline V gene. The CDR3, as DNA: TGTGCCAGCAGCTTGATCACACCTTATGGCTACACCTTC. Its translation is CASSLITPYGYTF.